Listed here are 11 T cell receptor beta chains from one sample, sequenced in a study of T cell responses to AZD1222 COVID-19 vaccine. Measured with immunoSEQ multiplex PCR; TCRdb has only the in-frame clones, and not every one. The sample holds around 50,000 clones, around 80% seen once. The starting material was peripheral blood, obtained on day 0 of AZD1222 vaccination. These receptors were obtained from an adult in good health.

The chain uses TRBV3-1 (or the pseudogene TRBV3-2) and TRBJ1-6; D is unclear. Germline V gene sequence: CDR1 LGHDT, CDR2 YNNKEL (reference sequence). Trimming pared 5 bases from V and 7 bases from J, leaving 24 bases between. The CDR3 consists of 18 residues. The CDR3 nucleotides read TGTGCCAGCAGCTGGTCCTGTCCCATTTCATACATCAATTCACCCCTCCACTTT. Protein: CASSWSCPISYINSPLHF.

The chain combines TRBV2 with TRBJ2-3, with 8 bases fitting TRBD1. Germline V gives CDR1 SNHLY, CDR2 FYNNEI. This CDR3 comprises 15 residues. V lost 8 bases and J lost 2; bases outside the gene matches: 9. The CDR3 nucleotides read TGTGCCAGCTCCGACCCGGGACAGGCCACAGATACGCAGTATTTT. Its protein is CASSDPGQATDTQYF.

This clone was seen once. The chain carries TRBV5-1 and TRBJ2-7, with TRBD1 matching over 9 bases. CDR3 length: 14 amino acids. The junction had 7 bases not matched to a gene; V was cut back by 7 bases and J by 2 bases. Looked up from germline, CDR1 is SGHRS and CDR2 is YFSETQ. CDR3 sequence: CASHPGQGTYEQYF. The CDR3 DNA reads TGCGCCAGCCATCCGGGACAGGGAACCTACGAGCAGTACTTC.

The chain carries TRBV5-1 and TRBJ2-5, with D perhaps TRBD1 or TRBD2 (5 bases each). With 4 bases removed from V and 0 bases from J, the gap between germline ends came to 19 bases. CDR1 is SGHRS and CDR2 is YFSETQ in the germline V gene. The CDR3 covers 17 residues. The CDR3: CASSPRGVRVYQETQYF. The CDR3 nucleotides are TGCGCCAGCAGCCCAAGAGGGGTAAGGGTCTACCAAGAGACCCAGTACTTC.

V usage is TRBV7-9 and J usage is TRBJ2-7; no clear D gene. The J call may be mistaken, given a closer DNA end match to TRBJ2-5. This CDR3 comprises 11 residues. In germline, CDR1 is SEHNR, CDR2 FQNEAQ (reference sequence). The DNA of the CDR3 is TGTGCCAGCAGCGATCTGAGGACCCAGTACTTC. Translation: CASSDLRTQYF.

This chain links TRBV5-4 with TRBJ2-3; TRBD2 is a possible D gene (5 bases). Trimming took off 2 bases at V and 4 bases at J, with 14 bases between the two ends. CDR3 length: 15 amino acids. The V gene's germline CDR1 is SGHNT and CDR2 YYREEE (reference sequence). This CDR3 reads CASSFQRGSADTQYF. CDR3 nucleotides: TGTGCCAGCAGCTTTCAACGCGGGTCGGCAGATACGCAGTATTTT.

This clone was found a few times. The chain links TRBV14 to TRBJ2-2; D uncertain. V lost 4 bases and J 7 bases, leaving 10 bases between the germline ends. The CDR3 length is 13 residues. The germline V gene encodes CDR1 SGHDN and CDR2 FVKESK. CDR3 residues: CASSPNFIGELFF. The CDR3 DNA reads TGTGCCAGCAGCCCAAACTTTATCGGGGAGCTGTTTTTT.

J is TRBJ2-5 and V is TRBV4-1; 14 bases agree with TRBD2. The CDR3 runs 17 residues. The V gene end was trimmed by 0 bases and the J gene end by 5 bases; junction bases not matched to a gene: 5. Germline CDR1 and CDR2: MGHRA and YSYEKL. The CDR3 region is CASSQDRLAGGRETQYF. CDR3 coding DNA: TGCGCCAGCAGCCAAGACCGACTAGCGGGAGGGAGGGAGACCCAGTACTTC.

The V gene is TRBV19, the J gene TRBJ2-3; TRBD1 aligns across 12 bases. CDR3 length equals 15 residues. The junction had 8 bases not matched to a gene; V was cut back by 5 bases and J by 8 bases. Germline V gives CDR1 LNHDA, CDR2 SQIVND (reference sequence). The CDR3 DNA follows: TGTGCCAGTAGTTATGACGGGACAGGGGGCGGTACGCAGTATTTT. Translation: CASSYDGTGGGTQYF. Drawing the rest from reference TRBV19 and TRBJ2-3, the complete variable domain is DGGITQSPKYLFRKEGQNVTLSCEQNLNHDAMYWYRQDPGQGLRLIYYSQIVNDFQKGDIAEGYSVSREKKESFPLTVTSAQKNPTAFYLCASSYDGTGGGTQYFGPGTRLTVL.

The CDR3 DNA is TGCGCCAGCAGCTTGGGAGGGACGGCCCGCCAAGAGACCCAGTACTTC. It translates to CASSLGGTARQETQYF. The chain has TRBV5-1 and TRBJ2-5; D may be TRBD1 or TRBD2 (5 bases each). CDR1 and CDR2 (germline): SGHRS, YFSETQ. Deletions cut 0 bases from V and 1 base from J, with 13 bases between. This CDR3 is built from 16 residues.

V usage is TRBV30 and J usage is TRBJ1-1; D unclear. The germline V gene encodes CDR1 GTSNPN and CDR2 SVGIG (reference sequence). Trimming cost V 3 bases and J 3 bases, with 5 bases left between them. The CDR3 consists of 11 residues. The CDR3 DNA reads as TGTGCCTGGAGGGAAGACACTGAAGCTTTCTTT. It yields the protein CAWREDTEAFF.